The clone carrying this TCR beta chain was counted ten times or more. The sample originates from a study of early T cells in non-severe SARS-CoV-2 infection. TCRdb independently ran MiXCR on the 5' RACE reads; one entry per CDR3 protein. The sample lists around 70,000 distinct CDR3 sequences; 9% to 15% were seen once. Trimming removed 10 bases from V and 4 bases from J; junction bases left unmatched: 3. This CDR3 region has 13 residues. Germline V CDR1 and CDR2: MDHEN, SYDVKM. The clonotype comes from an adult who was a healthcare worker with PCR-confirmed SARS-CoV-2 infection or an uninfected control (not recorded which). What was sequenced was whole blood. The chain has TRBV28 and TRBJ2-1; TRBD2 agrees at 11 bases. DNA for the CDR3: TGTGCCATCGGGACTAGCGGTTACAATGAGCAGTTCTTC. As protein: CAIGTSGYNEQFF. The full variable domain, its missing parts supplied by reference TRBV28 and TRBJ2-1, is DVKVTQSSRYLVKRTGEKVFLECVQDMDHENMFWYRQDPGLGLRLIYFSYDVKMKEKGDIPEGYSVSREKKERFSLILESASTNQTSMYLCAIGTSGYNEQFFGPGTRLTVL.